This T cell receptor (beta chain) is drawn from a study of human T cells and chemical hapten exposure. The study's findings and limits: Versus controls, significantly more large CDR3 similarity clusters arose from expanded TCRs.

As to time point: pre-sensitization, week 0. Treatment defined: therapeutic diphenylcyclopropenone sensitization with weekly scalp DPC. Deletions cut 3 bases from V and 0 bases from J, with 5 bases between. This CDR3 comprises 14 residues. This clonotype was observed many times. What it binds is unknown. TCRdb reprocessed the RACE reads with MiXCR, giving one entry per CDR3 protein. The sample has over 300,000 distinct CDR3 sequences; 5.1% are singletons. The material sequenced was whole blood, taken in connection with sensitization to the hapten diphenylcyclopropenone (DPC). The TCR originated in a woman between 45 and 60 years old with alopecia areata. Some clones in this sample may be carry-over from other donors' samples. This chain joins TRBV12-3 or TRBV12-4 and TRBJ1-4, with D unclear. CDR3 sequence (DNA): TGTGCCAGCAGTTTTGCGGCAACTAATGAAAAACTGTTTTTT. Its translation is CASSFAATNEKLFF.